Following are 25 T cell receptor beta chains from one sample sequenced in a study of Ad26.COV2.S vaccination and SARS-CoV-2 variants. Treatment described: roughly 19 received Ad26.COV2.S at low or high dose, single or two shots; five or six received placebo; per-sample allocation not given. Day 63 after the first injection of vaccine or placebo was the sampling time. Data came from immunoSEQ multiplex PCR; TCRdb stores just in-frame clones and leaves some out. The sample lists about 680,000 clones; roughly nine tenths were seen once. Sequences were derived from peripheral blood, sampled in a trial of Ad26.COV2.S vaccine versus placebo. These receptor sequences come from a person aged 18 to 59 who received the Ad26.COV2.S COVID-19 vaccine or a placebo.

The chain is built from TRBV15 and TRBJ1-4; a weak D match, TRBD1 (6 bases). This CDR3 contains 15 residues. Trimming cost V 0 bases and J 8 bases, with 13 bases left between them. The germline V gene encodes CDR1 LNHNV and CDR2 YYDKDF (reference sequence). The CDR3 sequence is CATSRDLGGNEKLFF. CDR3 in DNA: TGTGCCACCAGCAGAGATCTAGGGGGGAACGAAAAACTGTTTTTT.

The V gene is TRBV7-2, the J gene TRBJ2-2; 7 positions agree with TRBD2. This CDR3 is 14 amino acids long. With V trimmed by 5 bases and J by 7 bases, 7 bases remained unmatched. The germline V gene has CDR1 SGHTA and CDR2 FQGNSA. Written as DNA, the CDR3 is TGTGCCAGCAGCACTCAAACTAGCGTCGGGGAGCTGTTTTTT. Translating it yields CASSTQTSVGELFF.

Turning to this clone: This same CDR3 is encoded by further DNA sequences in the sample. The J gene is TRBJ1-5, the V gene TRBV5-1, with D possibly matching TRBD1 (5 bases). Looked up from germline, CDR1 is SGHRS and CDR2 is YFSETQ. This CDR3 is built from 14 residues. Deletions cut 3 bases from V and 4 bases from J, with 11 bases between. Here the CDR3 DNA reads TGCGCCAGCAGCTCGGGGACGGAGAATCAGCCCCAGCATTTT. Its protein product is CASSSGTENQPQHF.

The gene calls are TRBV6-6 and TRBJ1-4; D perhaps matches TRBD1 (6 bases). Germline V CDR1 and CDR2: MNHNY, SVGAGI (reference sequence). Trimming took off 6 bases at V and 1 base at J, with 9 bases between the two ends. The CDR3 runs to 14 residues. In DNA form, the CDR3 reads TGTGCCAGCAGGACAGGACAAACTAATGAAAAACTGTTTTTT. Translation gives CASRTGQTNEKLFF.

V is TRBV5-6 and J is TRBJ2-7, with unresolved D. The CDR3 consists of 14 residues. CDR1 and CDR2 from the germline V gene are SGHDT and YYEEEE. V was shortened by 0 bases and J by 1 base, with 8 bases between the two germline ends. The CDR3 DNA is TGTGCCAGCAGCTTGGTTGGGTTTTCCTACGAGCAGTACTTC. This translates into CASSLVGFSYEQYF.

This rearrangement joins TRBV5-1 to TRBJ2-3; 7 bases align to TRBD2. Germline V gene lookup returns CDR1 SGHRS and CDR2 YFSETQ. Trimming at V came to 0 bases and at J to 2 bases, leaving 6 bases not matched to a gene. The CDR3 runs 16 residues. CDR3 nucleotide sequence: TGCGCCAGCAGCTTGGAGGGAGGGAGTCTCACAGATACGCAGTATTTT. Translated, it gives CASSLEGGSLTDTQYF.

The rearrangement links TRBV14 to TRBJ2-3, with D perhaps matching TRBD1 (5 bases). V was trimmed by 0 bases and J by 0 bases, leaving 10 bases between them. Per the germline V gene, CDR1 is SGHDN and CDR2 is FVKESK. The CDR3 runs 16 residues. The chain's CDR3 is CASSQDSAGSTDTQYF. The DNA for the CDR3 is TGTGCCAGCAGCCAAGACTCGGCAGGGAGCACAGATACGCAGTATTTT.

The chain uses TRBV10-1 and TRBJ2-7, with D perhaps being TRBD1 or TRBD2 (5 bases each). The CDR3 is made up of 17 amino acids. Germline loops: CDR1 WNHNN, CDR2 SYGVQD (reference sequence). V was pared by 0 bases and J by 6 bases, with 21 bases between. CDR3 sequence (DNA): TGCGCCAGCAGTGAGTCAGGCCTGGGACCCGGGTCGGGCGAGCAGTACTTC. Its protein is CASSESGLGPGSGEQYF.

The V and J genes are TRBV5-4 and TRBJ1-2; TRBD1 is a possible D gene (6 bases). Between the trimmed V and J ends, which lost 6 bases and 1 base, there was a span of 7 bases. CDR3 length equals 12 residues. Germline V lookup: CDR1 SGHNT, CDR2 YYREEE (reference sequence). The CDR3 spells CASNRDNYGYTF. In nucleotides, the CDR3 is TGTGCCAGCAACAGGGATAACTATGGCTACACCTTC.

The chain recombines TRBV6-5 with TRBJ2-5; either TRBD1 or TRBD2 may supply D (5 bases each). Looked up from germline, CDR1 is MNHEY and CDR2 is SVGAGI. Trimming left V 1 base short and J 5 bases short, with 11 bases between. The CDR3 has 14 amino acids. The CDR3 bases are TGTGCCAGCAGTTACTTGGGGACCGTGGAGACCCAGTACTTC. This codes for CASSYLGTVETQYF.

This chain connects TRBV19 to TRBJ2-2; D unresolved. This CDR3 has 14 amino acids. V was shortened by 2 bases and J by 2 bases, with 6 bases between the two germline ends. Germline CDR1 is LNHDA and CDR2 is SQIVND (reference sequence). CDR3 nucleotide sequence: TGTGCCAGTAGTATAACCCCAAACACCGGGGAGCTGTTTTTT. Amino acids: CASSITPNTGELFF.

The genes are TRBV4-3 and TRBJ2-2; D unresolved. The CDR3 length is 15 residues. V shed 5 bases and J shed 1 base, with 11 bases lying between them. In germline, CDR1 is LGHNA, CDR2 YSLEER. The CDR3 DNA follows: TGCGCCAGCAGCTTCCGGGTCTTGAACACCGGGGAGCTGTTTTTT. It translates to CASSFRVLNTGELFF.

This clone showed up just once. The rearrangement uses TRBV12-5 and TRBJ2-7; 8 bases are shared with TRBD2. The CDR3 spans 15 residues. Per the germline V gene, CDR1 is LGHNT and CDR2 is FRNRAP. J lost 5 bases, V lost 0 bases, and 6 bases had no gene match. CDR3 loop: CASGLVLTSDHEQYF. Written as DNA, the CDR3 is TGTGCTAGTGGTTTGGTACTGACTAGCGATCACGAGCAGTACTTC. The full variable domain, with the rest looked up from reference TRBV12-5 and TRBJ2-7, is DARVTQTPRHKVTEMGQEVTMRCQPILGHNTVFWYRQTMMQGLELLAYFRNRAPLDDSGMPKDRFSAEMPDATLATLKIQPSEPRDSAVYFCASGLVLTSDHEQYFGPGTRLTVT.

To note about this clone: This sample also contains other DNA sequences that code for the same CDR3. The chain has TRBV30 and TRBJ1-3; D is unresolved. The V and J ends lost 0 bases and 0 bases respectively, with 9 bases between them. Germline CDR1 GTSNPN, CDR2 SVGIG (reference sequence). CDR3 size: 15 residues. CDR3 sequence reads: CAWSVHARSGNTIYF. The DNA for the CDR3 is TGTGCCTGGAGTGTACACGCCCGCTCTGGAAACACCATATATTTT.

The V call is TRBV7-2, the J call TRBJ2-1; 7 bases fit TRBD2. CDR1 is SGHTA and CDR2 is FQGNSA in the germline V gene. The CDR3 totals 15 residues. Germline trimming cut 7 bases from V and 9 bases from J; bases unmatched to any gene: 15. The CDR3 DNA sequence: TGTGCCAGCAAGCGGGACCCTAACCAAGCAAGTGAGCAGTTCTTC. It is translated as CASKRDPNQASEQFF.

The chain is built from TRBV6-5 and TRBJ1-1, with TRBD1 matching 7 bases. This CDR3 comprises 14 residues. The germline V gene encodes CDR1 MNHEY and CDR2 SVGAGI. The junction had 7 bases not matched to a gene; V was cut back by 4 bases and J by 5 bases. CDR3 in DNA: TGTGCCAGCAGTTGGACAGGTCGAGGGACTGAAGCTTTCTTT. Its translation: CASSWTGRGTEAFF.

The CDR3 sequence is CASSPWGPPRETQYF. The DNA of the CDR3 is TGTGCCAGCAGCCCCTGGGGGCCCCCGAGAGAGACCCAGTACTTC. V is TRBV7-3 and J is TRBJ2-5, with D possibly matching TRBD1 (6 bases). The length of the CDR3 is 15 residues. From germline, CDR1 is SGHTA and CDR2 FQGTGA. Trimming shortened V by 5 bases and J by 4 bases, and 17 bases separated the two germline ends.

The rearrangement uses TRBV7-9 and TRBJ2-1, with 16 bases aligning to TRBD2. The CDR3 length is 17 residues. Germline CDR1 is SEHNR and CDR2 is FQNEAQ (reference sequence). V trimming: 5 bases; J trimming: 9 bases; junction bases outside the gene matches: 10. This CDR3 reads CASSPRPGLAGGGEQFF. The CDR3 bases are TGTGCCAGCAGCCCCCGCCCGGGACTAGCGGGAGGGGGTGAGCAGTTCTTC.

The chain links TRBV18 to TRBJ2-1; 7 positions match TRBD1. This CDR3 has 16 residues. Germline V gives CDR1 KGHSH, CDR2 LQKENI. Unmatched junction bases numbered 7, after V lost 0 bases and J lost 5 bases. The CDR3 nucleotides are TGTGCCAGCTCACCACCGGAAGGACAGGCCCACAATGAGCAGTTCTTC. This encodes CASSPPEGQAHNEQFF.

J is TRBJ1-1 and V is TRBV3-1 (or the pseudogene TRBV3-2); D unresolved. CDR1 LGHDT and CDR2 YNNKEL come from the germline V gene (reference sequence). Trimming took 9 bases from V and 1 from J, leaving 9 bases between them. The CDR3 sequence is 12 residues long. The CDR3, as DNA: TGTGCCAGTGGACGGGAGAACACTGAAGCTTTCTTT. This sequence encodes CASGRENTEAFF.

CDR3 DNA: TGTGCCAGCAGTGAAGCCGCTTCCTATGGCTACACCTTC. Protein sequence: CASSEAASYGYTF. V is TRBV6-1 and J is TRBJ1-2; D remains ambiguous. V was clipped by 0 bases and J by 4 bases, with 6 bases between them. The germline CDR1 and CDR2 sequences are MNHNS and SASEGT. This CDR3 is built from 13 residues.

The CDR3 nucleotides read TGTGCCAGCAGTTACCAACTAGATCAAGAGACCCAGTACTTC. It encodes CASSYQLDQETQYF. This chain connects TRBV6-2 or TRBV6-3 to TRBJ2-5, with a weak D call TRBD2 (5 bases). CDR1 MNHEY and CDR2 SVGEGT come from the germline V gene. The CDR3 length is 14 residues. Trimming shortened V by 2 bases and J by 2 bases, and 9 bases separated the two germline ends.

This clone was seen more than once but under ten times. The chain employs TRBV2 and TRBJ2-3; D is undetermined. V was trimmed by 4 bases and J by 8 bases, leaving 16 bases between them. The CDR3 is 14 residues long. CDR1 is SNHLY, CDR2 FYNNEI, per germline. CDR3 sequence reads: CASSADLGLPTQYF. The CDR3, as DNA: TGTGCCAGCAGTGCAGACCTGGGCCTACCTACGCAGTATTTT.

The J gene is TRBJ2-1, the V gene TRBV2, with 7 bases that match TRBD1. V lost 6 bases, J lost 5 bases, and 10 bases stayed unmatched. CDR1 and CDR2 (germline): SNHLY, FYNNEI. This CDR3 contains 15 residues. CDR3 DNA: TGTGCCAGCAGGGAGAGACAGGGCATCGACAATGAGCAGTTCTTC. Translation gives CASRERQGIDNEQFF.

This clone was seen only once. The identical CDR3 is also encoded by other nucleotide sequences in the sample. The chain links TRBV15 to TRBJ1-5, with 8 positions matching TRBD1. Germline CDR1 LNHNV, CDR2 YYDKDF (reference sequence). There are 14 residues in the CDR3. V was clipped by 3 bases and J by 2 bases; unmatched bases: 0. CDR3 nucleotide sequence: TGTGCCACCAGCAGGGACAGGGGCAATCAGCCCCAGCATTTT. This codes for CATSRDRGNQPQHF.